This T cell receptor (beta chain) was sequenced for a study of cytomegalovirus exposure and HLA in healthy donors. This clone has just one count. The antigen remains undetermined. Study-wide points: Later analysis placed DRB1 highest and HLA-C lowest in TCR association rates, which differed by HLA locus. TCR beta chains numbering 150 to 200 were designated cytomegalovirus-associated.

Deletions cut 10 bases from V and 7 bases from J, with 16 bases between. CDR1 and CDR2 from the germline V gene are MGHRA and YSYEKL. The CDR3 length is 12 residues. A multiplex PCR was run with 60 Vbeta primers and 13 Jbeta primers. Sequencing was performed with immunoSEQ multiplex PCR; in TCRdb, only in-frame clones are kept and a portion is missing. The sample records roughly 170,000 clones, 84% being singletons. The chain recombines TRBV4-1 with TRBJ1-1; D is undetermined. The sample consisted of PBMCs. The receptor's source is a man aged 25-45 years in good health and CMV-seronegative. For the CDR3, the DNA is TGCGCCATCAGGAGGGTTGAAGTTGAAGCTTTCTTT. Protein: CAIRRVEVEAFF.